Listed here are 18 T cell receptor beta chains from one sample, sequenced in a study of control samples from healthy donors and cancer patients. Data came from immunoSEQ multiplex PCR; TCRdb stores just in-frame clones and leaves some out. The top ten clones hold roughly 5.7% of a sample with 150,000 or so clones, roughly 93% of them seen once. Sequencing used blood. The receptors were sampled from a man aged 18 to 29 in good health.

As concerns this clone: At one boundary the junction diverges from the germline segment, which might be a read error. The chain recombines TRBV12-3 or TRBV12-4 with TRBJ1-3, with 7 bases matching TRBD1. The CDR3 loop spans 11 amino acids. The CDR3 loop is CASSRTYRGDF. The DNA of the CDR3 is TGTGCCAGCAGCAGGACCTACAGGGGCGATTTT.

Here the CDR3 DNA reads TGTGCCAGTAGTACGGGTAGGGGACCCTGGGAGACCCAGTACTTC. This encodes CASSTGRGPWETQYF. The chain couples TRBV19 to TRBJ2-5; D tentatively reads TRBD1 or TRBD2 (5 bases each). V lost 4 bases and J lost 5, with 17 bases in between. This CDR3 contains 15 residues. Germline V gives CDR1 LNHDA, CDR2 SQIVND (reference sequence).

The gene calls are TRBV2 and TRBJ1-2; the D gene is possibly TRBD1 (5 bases). The CDR3 runs to 14 residues. Germline V gene data show CDR1 as SNHLY and CDR2 as FYNNEI. V was shortened by 4 bases and J by 4 bases, with 13 bases between the two germline ends. CDR3 DNA sequence: TGTGCCAGCAGTGTAGAGACGGGACTCTATGGCTACACCTTC. Protein sequence: CASSVETGLYGYTF.

The chain carries TRBV6-2 or TRBV6-3 and TRBJ1-6; no firm D call. This CDR3 is built from 17 residues. V lost 2 bases and J 0 bases, leaving 11 bases between the germline ends. Germline assignment: CDR1 MNHEY and CDR2 SVGEGT. The CDR3 sequence: CASSYDGRSSYNSPLHF. CDR3 DNA: TGTGCCAGCAGTTACGATGGCCGGAGCTCCTATAATTCACCCCTCCACTTT.

This clone occurred a few times. The chain has TRBV4-1 and TRBJ2-7; D not resolved. The CDR3 is 15 residues long. From germline, CDR1 is MGHRA and CDR2 YSYEKL. The ends were cut back, 0 bases at V and 2 bases at J, with 11 bases in the middle. This CDR3 is CASSQEGDTPYEQYF. CDR3 nucleotides: TGCGCCAGCAGCCAAGAAGGCGACACCCCCTACGAGCAGTACTTC.

This clone has just one count. The rearrangement uses TRBV28 and TRBJ2-5; 7 bases agree with TRBD1. With V trimmed by 10 bases and J by 5 bases, 7 bases remained unmatched. Germline CDR1 MDHEN, CDR2 SYDVKM. This CDR3 contains 12 residues. In DNA form, the CDR3 reads TGTGCCACCTCGACAGGGAGCGAGACCCAGTACTTC. Translating gives CATSTGSETQYF. Combining the CDR3 with reference TRBV28 and TRBJ2-5 gives the whole variable domain DVKVTQSSRYLVKRTGEKVFLECVQDMDHENMFWYRQDPGLGLRLIYFSYDVKMKEKGDIPEGYSVSREKKERFSLILESASTNQTSMYLCATSTGSETQYFGPGTRLLVL.

This chain links TRBV6-5 with TRBJ2-7, with D perhaps matching TRBD1 or TRBD2 (5 bases each). Germline CDR1 and CDR2: MNHEY and SVGAGI. The V gene lost 7 bases and the J gene lost 3 bases, with 16 bases spanning the gap. This CDR3 has 14 amino acids. CDR3: CASNPGRGNYEQYF. The DNA for the CDR3 is TGTGCCAGCAACCCGGGGCGAGGCAACTACGAGCAGTACTTC.

The chain has TRBV7-8 and TRBJ1-5; no definite D call. The germline V and J ends were trimmed by 2 bases and 7 bases, with 12 bases remaining between them. The CDR3 length is 14 residues. The germline CDR1 and CDR2 sequences are SGHVS and FQNEAQ. The CDR3 reads CASSLRPRVQPQHF. DNA of the CDR3: TGTGCCAGCAGCTTACGCCCGCGGGTCCAGCCCCAGCATTTT.

The chain links TRBV19 to TRBJ2-7; 10 bases agree with TRBD1. Germline lookup yields CDR1 LNHDA and CDR2 SQIVND (reference sequence). CDR3 length equals 16 residues. J lost 3 bases, V lost 10 bases, and 15 bases had no gene match. CDR3 sequence (DNA): TGTGCCACCACGGGGACAGGGGCTATTCGTTACTACGAGCAGTACTTC. Translation gives CATTGTGAIRYYEQYF.

V and J are TRBV27 and TRBJ1-5; D unresolved. This CDR3 has 15 amino acids. Trimming took off 2 bases at V and 2 bases at J, with 10 bases between the two ends. Germline assignment: CDR1 MNHEY and CDR2 SMNVEV (reference sequence). This chain's CDR3 is CASSLGPWGNQPQHF. CDR3 coding DNA: TGTGCCAGCAGTTTAGGGCCCTGGGGCAATCAGCCCCAGCATTTT.

V gene TRBV7-8 combines with J gene TRBJ2-7; 11 positions match TRBD1. This CDR3 comprises 15 residues. J lost 3 bases, V lost 1 base, and 2 bases had no gene match. Germline CDR1 reads SGHVS; CDR2 reads FQNEAQ. The CDR3 DNA reads TGTGCCAGCAGCTTAGTTGGGACAGGGGGCTACGAGCAGTACTTC. Its protein is CASSLVGTGGYEQYF.

V is TRBV4-2 and J is TRBJ2-3; D remains ambiguous. Germline CDR1 reads LGHNA; CDR2 reads YNFKEQ. The CDR3 is 14 amino acids. Trimming pared 4 bases from V and 5 bases from J, leaving 13 bases between. CDR3: CASSLNERGDTQYF. The CDR3 nucleotides read TGTGCCAGCAGCCTAAACGAGCGTGGAGATACGCAGTATTTT.

The chain has TRBV11-2 and TRBJ2-2; no clear D. The CDR3 consists of 15 residues. Germline V gene data show CDR1 as SGHAT and CDR2 as FQNNGV. Trimming removed 2 bases from V and 4 bases from J, with 11 bases in between. Written as DNA, the CDR3 is TGTGCCAGCAGCTTACGTGGCGTTGGCACCGGGGAGCTGTTTTTT. Encoded protein: CASSLRGVGTGELFF.

This sequence joins TRBV9 and TRBJ1-1; D gene ambiguous. Between the trimmed V and J ends, which lost 0 bases and 4 bases, there was a span of 10 bases. The CDR3 runs 14 residues. Per the germline V gene, CDR1 is SGDLS and CDR2 is YYNGEE. The CDR3 coding sequence is TGTGCCAGCAGCGTAGACAGTGTGACCACTGAAGCTTTCTTT. This sequence encodes CASSVDSVTTEAFF.

The chain employs TRBV7-2 and TRBJ1-5, with a tentative D call TRBD1 (5 bases). From germline, CDR1 is SGHTA and CDR2 FQGNSA. V was trimmed by 1 base and J by 6 bases, leaving 13 bases between them. The CDR3 is 15 amino acids. In DNA form, the CDR3 reads TGTGCCAGCAGCTTAGGGAGGGGCAGGACTCAGCCCCAGCATTTT. Amino acids: CASSLGRGRTQPQHF.

This clone was recorded only once. The rearrangement links TRBV24-1 to TRBJ1-1, with D unclear. V lost 5 bases, J lost 3 bases, and 12 bases lay in between. Germline V gene data show CDR1 as KGHDR and CDR2 as SFDVKD. This CDR3 comprises 14 residues. DNA for the CDR3: TGTGCCACCAGTGCAACGGGCGTCGACACTGAAGCTTTCTTT. Translated: CATSATGVDTEAFF.

The gene calls are TRBV7-8 and TRBJ1-3, with D possibly TRBD1 on 6 matching bases. The germline CDR1 and CDR2 sequences are SGHVS and FQNEAQ. V lost 6 bases and J 4 bases, leaving 16 bases between the germline ends. The CDR3 is made up of 15 amino acids. CDR3 loop: CASRLTGTHGNTIYF. CDR3 nucleotide sequence: TGTGCCAGCAGACTCACCGGGACACACGGAAACACCATATATTTT.

The genes are TRBV4-1 and TRBJ1-1; no clear D gene. The CDR3 length is 13 residues. Germline V CDR1 and CDR2: MGHRA, YSYEKL. V lost 5 bases and J lost 1, with 8 bases in between. CDR3 region: CASSSTRNTEAFF. CDR3 bases: TGCGCCAGCAGCTCCACTCGGAACACTGAAGCTTTCTTT.